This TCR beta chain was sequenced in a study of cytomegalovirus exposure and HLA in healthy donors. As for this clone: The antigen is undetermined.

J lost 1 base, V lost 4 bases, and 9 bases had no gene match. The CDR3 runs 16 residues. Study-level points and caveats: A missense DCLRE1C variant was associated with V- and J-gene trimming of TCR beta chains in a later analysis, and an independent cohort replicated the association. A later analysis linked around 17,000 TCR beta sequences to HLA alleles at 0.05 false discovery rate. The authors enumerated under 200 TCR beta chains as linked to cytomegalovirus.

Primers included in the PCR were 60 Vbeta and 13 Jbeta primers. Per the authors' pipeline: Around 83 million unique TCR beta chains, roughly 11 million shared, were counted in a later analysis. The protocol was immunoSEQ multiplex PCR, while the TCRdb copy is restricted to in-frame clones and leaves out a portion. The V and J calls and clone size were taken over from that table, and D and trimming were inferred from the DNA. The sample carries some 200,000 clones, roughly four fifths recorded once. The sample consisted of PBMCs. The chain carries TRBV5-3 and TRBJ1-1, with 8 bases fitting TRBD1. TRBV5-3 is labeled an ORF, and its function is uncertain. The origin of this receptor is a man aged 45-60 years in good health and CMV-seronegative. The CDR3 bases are TGTGCCAGAAGCACCAGGACAGGGCTGGAGAACACTGAAGCTTTCTTT. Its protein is CARSTRTGLENTEAFF.